The sequence of this T cell receptor (beta chain) was determined in a study of PD-1 blockade in classical Hodgkin lymphoma. Each patient experienced a relapse that followed autologous stem cell transplantation, and brentuximab vedotin exposure varied. This clone has only one observation. Clones were sequenced by immunoSEQ multiplex PCR, and TCRdb holds only the in-frame ones, with some missing. Of more than 90,000 clones listed, roughly 79% are singletons. V dropped 7 bases and J dropped 7; count of bases not matched to a gene: 5. Looked up from germline, CDR1 is MNHNS and CDR2 is SASEGT. CDR3 length equals 15 residues.

The chain recombines TRBV6-1 with TRBJ2-2, with TRBD2 identical over 14 bases. The clonotype originates from a human donor with classical Hodgkin lymphoma. Sequencing was performed on peripheral blood mononuclear cells (PBMCs), taken before the second cycle of nivolumab. This CDR3 is CASKTSGRAGGELFF. The CDR3 DNA reads TGTGCCAGCAAGACTAGCGGGAGGGCCGGCGGGGAGCTGTTTTTT.